What follows are 30 T cell receptor beta chains derived from one specimen sequenced in a study of T-cell reconstitution after alpha-beta-depleted transplantation in children. As it was prepared, the TCRbeta library received unique molecular identifiers. Using its own MiXCR run on the PCR reads, TCRdb lists one record per CDR3 protein. The sample carries around 960,000 distinct CDR3 sequences, about 31% recorded once. This specimen consisted of PBMCs, mostly from graft donor cells, obtained 360 days after TCRalphabeta/CD19-depleted stem cell transplant. The origin of the receptors is a boy under two years old who had a stem cell transplant for SCID, so the T cells may come from the graft donor.

A few counts support this clonotype. The CDR3 DNA reads TGTGCCAGCAGTTTGGGCCCCCAGATAGCCAAAAACATTCAGTACTTC. Protein sequence: CASSLGPQIAKNIQYF. The V gene is TRBV28, the J gene TRBJ2-4; D gene unclear. From germline, CDR1 is MDHEN and CDR2 SYDVKM. V lost 3 bases and J lost 0, with 12 bases in between. This CDR3 comprises 16 residues.

The rearrangement joins TRBV6-5 to TRBJ1-1; 11 positions agree with TRBD1. The ends lost 6 bases at V and 6 bases at J; junction bases unmatched: 9. CDR3 length equals 15 residues. CDR1 is MNHEY and CDR2 is SVGAGI in the germline V gene. The CDR3, as DNA: TGTGCCAGCAGACCCTCCGGGACAGGGGGGCCTGAAGCTTTCTTT. The encoded protein is CASRPSGTGGPEAFF.

This clonotype occurred a few times. In DNA form, the CDR3 reads TGTGCCAGCAGCTTGGAAGGGGTCATGAACACTGAAGCTTTCTTT. Amino acids: CASSLEGVMNTEAFF. The chain combines TRBV5-5 with TRBJ1-1; tentative D call: TRBD1 (5 bases). The CDR3 is made up of 15 amino acids. V was pared by 0 bases and J by 0 bases, with 9 bases between. The V gene's germline CDR1 is SGHKS and CDR2 YYEKEE (reference sequence). The variable domain in full, completed from reference TRBV5-5 and TRBJ1-1, reads DAGVTQSPTHLIKTRGQQVTLRCSPISGHKSVSWYQQVLGQGPQFIFQYYEKEERGRGNFPDRFSARQFPNYSSELNVNALLLGDSALYLCASSLEGVMNTEAFFGQGTRLTVV.

This clonotype occurred a few times. The chain is built from TRBV5-1 and TRBJ2-3, with D possibly being TRBD2 (6 bases). The CDR3 sequence is 12 residues long. V lost 3 bases and J lost 8, with 10 bases in between. CDR1 is SGHRS, CDR2 YFSETQ, per germline. CDR3 DNA sequence: TGCGCCAGCAGCTCACCGGGAGTTACGCAGTATTTT. Its translation is CASSSPGVTQYF.

The CDR3 region is CASNQGQGGPNYGYTF. CDR3 sequence (DNA): TGCGCCAGCAACCAGGGACAGGGGGGGCCTAACTATGGCTACACCTTC. The rearrangement joins TRBV4-1 to TRBJ1-2; 11 bases fit TRBD1. This CDR3 is 16 amino acids long. With V trimmed by 7 bases and J by 0 bases, 7 bases remained unmatched. Germline V lookup: CDR1 MGHRA, CDR2 YSYEKL.

This clonotype occurred a few times. The rearrangement links TRBV5-1 to TRBJ2-7, with D maybe TRBD1 (6 bases). The germline CDR1 and CDR2 sequences are SGHRS and YFSETQ. Trimming took off 3 bases at V and 7 bases at J, with 17 bases between the two ends. The CDR3 has 14 amino acids. CDR3 bases: TGCGCCAGCAGCTCAGGGGACGCTCAGCGGGAGCAGTACTTC. Its translation: CASSSGDAQREQYF.

The chain is built from TRBV12-3 or TRBV12-4 and TRBJ1-2; 9 bases map to TRBD1. V trimming: 5 bases; J trimming: 5 bases; junction bases outside the gene matches: 9. The CDR3 is made up of 15 amino acids. CDR3 coding DNA: TGTGCCAGCAGTGGGGGGCCTGGGACAGGGTATGGCTACACCTTC. It yields the protein CASSGGPGTGYGYTF.

The chain couples TRBV12-3 or TRBV12-4 to TRBJ2-7, with 8 positions matching TRBD1. V shed 5 bases and J 7 bases; nucleotides not matched to a gene: 10. The CDR3 has 14 residues. The CDR3 DNA sequence: TGTGCCAGCAGTACGAGCCGACAGGGGCCGGAGCAGTACTTC. This codes for CASSTSRQGPEQYF.

V and J are TRBV4-1 and TRBJ2-2, with TRBD1 matching over 8 bases. J was trimmed by 5 bases and V by 1 base; bases with no gene match: 9. The CDR3 is made up of 17 amino acids. CDR1 is MGHRA and CDR2 is YSYEKL in the germline V gene. The CDR3 is CASSQVRLDRETGELFF. In nucleotides, the CDR3 is TGCGCCAGCAGCCAAGTACGGTTGGACAGGGAAACCGGGGAGCTGTTTTTT.

The chain recombines TRBV7-2 with TRBJ2-7; D may match TRBD1 or TRBD2 (5 bases each). CDR1 and CDR2 from the germline V gene are SGHTA and FQGNSA. V was cut by 3 bases and J by 7 bases, with 19 bases left in between. The CDR3 has 15 amino acids. CDR3 DNA: TGTGCCAGCAGCTTTGAGGGGACGGCATCTCGGGAGCAGTACTTC. The encoded protein is CASSFEGTASREQYF.

The chain uses TRBV30 and TRBJ2-7; TRBD1 matches 10 bases. This CDR3 comprises 14 residues. V lost 2 bases to trimming and J lost 3 bases; unmatched junction nucleotides: 4. Germline V gene data show CDR1 as GTSNPN and CDR2 as SVGIG (reference sequence). The CDR3 DNA reads as TGTGCCTGGAGTTACGGGACAGGGGACTACGAGCAGTACTTC. It yields the protein CAWSYGTGDYEQYF. Full variable domain (remainder filled in from reference TRBV30 and TRBJ2-7): SQTIHQWPATLVQPVGSPLSLECTVEGTSNPNLYWYRQAAGRGLQLLFYSVGIGQISSEVPQNLSASRPQDRQFILSSKKLLLSDSGFYLCAWSYGTGDYEQYFGPGTRLTVT.

This clonotype was detected a few times. As DNA, the CDR3 is TGTGCCAGCGTTGCCGTTCAGGGGAACTACGAGCAGTACTTC. This encodes CASVAVQGNYEQYF. The J gene is TRBJ2-7, the V gene TRBV6-5; possibly TRBD1 for D (6 bases). Trimming pared 8 bases from V and 3 bases from J, leaving 17 bases between. This CDR3 is built from 14 residues. The germline V gene encodes CDR1 MNHEY and CDR2 SVGAGI.

The chain joins TRBV20-1 to TRBJ2-5; the D gene could be TRBD1 or TRBD2 (6 bases each). Germline CDR1 reads DFQATT; CDR2 reads SNEGSKA (reference sequence). This CDR3 contains 14 residues. V was cut by 4 bases and J by 5 bases, with 17 bases left in between. CDR3: CSAIPGGPAETQYF. As DNA, the CDR3 is TGCAGTGCTATCCCCGGGGGCCCAGCGGAGACCCAGTACTTC.

This clonotype was recorded a few times. V is TRBV12-3 or TRBV12-4 and J is TRBJ2-1; the D is unclear. Deletions cut 6 bases from V and 0 bases from J, with 9 bases between. This CDR3 has 14 residues. CDR3 sequence reads: CASRDLRSYNEQFF. The CDR3 coding sequence is TGTGCCAGCAGGGACCTTCGCTCCTACAATGAGCAGTTCTTC.

J is TRBJ2-5 and V is TRBV29-1; no definite D call. This CDR3 is 13 amino acids long. CDR1 and CDR2 (germline): SQVTM, ANQGSEA. Trimming left V 4 bases short and J 5 bases short, with 14 bases between. The CDR3 nucleotides are TGCAGCGTTGCCCCAGGCGCAGAGGAGACCCAGTACTTC. Protein sequence: CSVAPGAEETQYF.

This clonotype was seen repeatedly, ten times or more. The rearrangement links TRBV29-1 to TRBJ2-2; D is possibly TRBD1 or TRBD2 (5 bases each). Germline V gives CDR1 SQVTM, CDR2 ANQGSEA. Trimming took 4 bases from V and 1 from J, leaving 7 bases between them. The CDR3 is 13 residues long. The CDR3 DNA sequence: TGCAGCGTTGGGGACCAGAACACCGGGGAGCTGTTTTTT. Translation gives CSVGDQNTGELFF.

In its sample, this clonotype was seen a few times. The chain has TRBV20-1 and TRBJ2-5; D perhaps matches TRBD1 (6 bases). CDR3 length equals 16 residues. Between the trimmed V and J ends, which lost 6 bases and 3 bases, there was a span of 23 bases. Germline V CDR1 and CDR2: DFQATT, SNEGSKA (reference sequence). CDR3 protein: CSADSGQSSWEETQYF. The CDR3 DNA follows: TGCAGTGCAGACAGCGGACAGTCGTCTTGGGAAGAGACCCAGTACTTC.

This clonotype appeared a few times. The chain has TRBV6-2 or TRBV6-3 and TRBJ1-5, with a weak D call TRBD1 (6 bases). The CDR3 sequence is 15 residues long. The V end was cut by 10 bases, the J end by 2 bases, with 18 bases between. Germline V gives CDR1 MNHEY, CDR2 SVGEGT. The CDR3 sequence is CATSPSGVGNQPQHF. CDR3 sequence (DNA): TGTGCCACTTCCCCCTCAGGGGTAGGCAATCAGCCCCAGCATTTT.

V is TRBV20-1 and J is TRBJ2-4, with D perhaps given as TRBD1 or TRBD2 (6 bases each). Germline V gene data show CDR1 as DFQATT and CDR2 as SNEGSKA (reference sequence). V lost 0 bases and J 0 bases, leaving 12 bases between the germline ends. The CDR3 sequence is 16 residues long. The CDR3 coding sequence is TGCAGTGCTAGAGATCCGGGGGCCCTAGCCAAAAACATTCAGTACTTC. Translation gives CSARDPGALAKNIQYF.

The rearrangement uses TRBV12-3 or TRBV12-4 and TRBJ2-3; tentatively, D is TRBD1 (6 bases). Between the trimmed V and J ends, which lost 5 bases and 6 bases, there was a span of 21 bases. This CDR3 spans 16 amino acids. CDR3 coding DNA: TGTGCCAGCAGTCCAGGACAGTACCGAGGTGAGGATACGCAGTATTTT. Residues: CASSPGQYRGEDTQYF.

This clonotype has just a few counts. The chain recombines TRBV5-8 with TRBJ2-7; the D is unclear. Germline values: CDR1 SGHTS, CDR2 YDEGEE. Trimming shortened V by 4 bases and J by 3 bases, and 11 bases separated the two germline ends. The CDR3 covers 13 residues. The CDR3 region has the DNA TGTGCCAGCAGCCTCAGCGATCTCTACGAGCAGTACTTC. Its protein is CASSLSDLYEQYF.

This clonotype was detected a few times. One end of the junction fails to match germline, which may point to a read error. The rearrangement links TRBV5-1 to TRBJ1-1; D possibly corresponds to TRBD1 (5 bases). Germline V CDR1 and CDR2: SGHRS, YFSETQ. CDR3 length: 15 residues. CDR3 residues: CASSLVGGANTEAFF. DNA for the CDR3: TGTGCCAGCAGCTTAGTGGGGGGAGCGAACACTGAAGCTTTCTTT.

The rearrangement joins TRBV4-1 to TRBJ2-7, with TRBD2 matching 8 bases. This CDR3 is 15 amino acids long. Trimming cost V 2 bases and J 2 bases; bases outside gene matches: 5. Per the germline V gene, CDR1 is MGHRA and CDR2 is YSYEKL. CDR3 DNA: TGCGCCAGCAGCCAAAGTAGCGGGGTGCCCTACGAGCAGTACTTC. It specifies CASSQSSGVPYEQYF.

The V gene is TRBV5-1, the J gene TRBJ2-7; no clear D gene. The CDR3 consists of 15 residues. Trimming removed 0 bases at V and 3 bases at J, with 13 bases between. The V gene's germline CDR1 is SGHRS and CDR2 YFSETQ. The CDR3 loop is CASSLAGALVYEQYF. The CDR3 DNA reads as TGCGCCAGCAGCTTGGCAGGAGCCCTTGTCTACGAGCAGTACTTC.

This clonotype was recorded a few times. The chain couples TRBV29-1 to TRBJ2-5; 7 bases are a match to TRBD2. J was trimmed by 2 bases and V by 1 base; bases with no gene match: 4. CDR1 and CDR2 (germline): SQVTM, ANQGSEA. The CDR3 extends over 14 amino acids. CDR3 loop: CSVEGLADQETQYF. CDR3 nucleotides: TGCAGCGTTGAAGGGCTAGCGGATCAAGAGACCCAGTACTTC.

The chain links TRBV4-3 to TRBJ2-1; D is ambiguous. The CDR3 spans 13 residues. The germline CDR1 and CDR2 sequences are LGHNA and YSLEER. The germline V and J ends were trimmed by 4 bases and 6 bases, with 10 bases remaining between them. CDR3 DNA: TGCGCCAGCAGCCCGCACCACTTCAATGAGCAGTTCTTC. Translated, it gives CASSPHHFNEQFF.

This clonotype was found a few times. The chain has TRBV7-9 and TRBJ2-7; D remains ambiguous. Trimming stripped 4 bases from V and 6 bases from J, with 16 bases between. Germline CDR1 reads SEHNR; CDR2 reads FQNEAQ (reference sequence). The CDR3 spans 14 residues. CDR3 DNA sequence: TGTGCCAGCAGCTCACGGACGGTGACTCGCGAGCAGTACTTC. This translates into CASSSRTVTREQYF.

The chain links TRBV12-3 or TRBV12-4 to TRBJ1-1, with D maybe TRBD1 (6 bases). The V end lost 2 bases, the J end lost 0 bases, and 10 bases lay between the germline ends. This CDR3 is 15 amino acids long. For the CDR3, the DNA is TGTGCCAGCAGTTTAAGGACAGCCTTGAACACTGAAGCTTTCTTT. This codes for CASSLRTALNTEAFF.

This sequence joins TRBV7-6 and TRBJ2-5; 8 bases match TRBD2. CDR1 is SGHVS, CDR2 FNYEAQ, per germline. J lost 5 bases, V lost 5 bases, and 4 bases had no gene match. This CDR3 is 13 amino acids long. The CDR3 DNA sequence: TGTGCCAGCAGCAAAGCGGGGGTTGAGACCCAGTACTTC. This translates into CASSKAGVETQYF. The full variable domain, with the rest looked up from reference TRBV7-6 and TRBJ2-5, is GAGVSQSPRYKVTKRGQDVALRCDPISGHVSLYWYRQALGQGPEFLTYFNYEAQQDKSGLPNDRFSAERPEGSISTLTIQRTEQRDSAMYRCASSKAGVETQYFGPGTRLLVL.

The V call is TRBV12-3 or TRBV12-4, the J call TRBJ1-2; 7 bases match TRBD1. There are 14 residues in the CDR3. V shed 5 bases and J 3 bases; nucleotides not matched to a gene: 6. CDR3 amino acids: CASSASRGDYGYTF. CDR3 DNA sequence: TGTGCCAGCAGTGCCTCCAGGGGGGACTATGGCTACACCTTC.